Listed here are 17 T cell receptor beta chains from one sample, sequenced in a study of resident and recirculating memory T cells in vitiligo. The protocol was immunoSEQ multiplex PCR, while the TCRdb copy is restricted to in-frame clones and leaves out a portion. The repertoire holds tens of thousands of clones, with about 90% as singletons. Material: blood. The receptors derive from a male donor with vitiligo.

V gene TRBV7-6 combines with J gene TRBJ2-1, with TRBD2 identical over 9 bases. V lost 3 bases, J lost 7 bases, and 13 bases stayed unmatched. This CDR3 contains 17 residues. Germline-derived CDR1 and CDR2 are SGHVS and FNYEAQ. The chain's CDR3 is CASSLGSSGNPINEQFF. CDR3 DNA: TGTGCCAGCAGCTTGGGCTCTAGCGGGAATCCAATAAATGAGCAGTTCTTC.

The chain has TRBV28 and TRBJ2-2; D might be TRBD2 (6 bases). The CDR3 consists of 15 residues. Germline V gene data show CDR1 as MDHEN and CDR2 as SYDVKM. V gave up 6 bases and J gave up 4 bases, with 15 bases separating them. The CDR3 spells CASSQEGLGTGELFF. The CDR3 coding sequence is TGTGCCAGCAGCCAGGAGGGCCTCGGCACCGGGGAGCTGTTTTTT.

V usage is TRBV5-1 and J usage is TRBJ2-7; TRBD1 is a possible D gene (5 bases). The CDR3 extends over 14 amino acids. The V gene lost 0 bases and the J gene lost 3 bases, with 10 bases spanning the gap. Per the germline V gene, CDR1 is SGHRS and CDR2 is YFSETQ. In nucleotides, the CDR3 is TGCGCCAGCAGCTTGGCCAGGGAAATCTACGAGCAGTACTTC. It codes for CASSLAREIYEQYF.

The J gene is TRBJ2-7, the V gene TRBV19, with 11 bases that match TRBD1. This CDR3 is 14 amino acids long. Germline CDR1 reads LNHDA; CDR2 reads SQIVND (reference sequence). Trimming removed 5 bases from V and 3 bases from J; junction bases left unmatched: 3. In nucleotides, the CDR3 is TGTGCCAGTAGTTCCGGGACAGGGGGCTACGAGCAGTACTTC. It specifies CASSSGTGGYEQYF.

This chain joins TRBV7-9 and TRBJ2-4, with D possibly TRBD1 on 6 matching bases. Trimming removed 5 bases at V and 1 base at J, with 21 bases between. The V gene's germline CDR1 is SEHNR and CDR2 FQNEAQ (reference sequence). The CDR3 has 18 residues. CDR3 region: CASSPDPSTGGAKNIQYF. In DNA form, the CDR3 reads TGTGCCAGCAGCCCAGACCCTTCGACAGGCGGGGCCAAAAACATTCAGTACTTC.

V gene TRBV7-6 combines with J gene TRBJ2-5; 8 bases are a match to TRBD2. Germline V gives CDR1 SGHVS, CDR2 FNYEAQ. The V and J ends lost 2 bases and 4 bases, in that order; junction bases with no gene match: 6. The CDR3 runs to 15 residues. The CDR3 nucleotides are TGTGCCAGCAGCTTAACGGGGGGGACGGCAGAGACCCAGTACTTC. This translates into CASSLTGGTAETQYF.

CDR3 bases: TGTGCCAGCAGTTACTCGGGGACAGGGGGCAACACTGAAGCTTTCTTT. This gives the protein CASSYSGTGGNTEAFF. This sequence joins TRBV6-5 and TRBJ1-1; 12 bases are a match to TRBD1. Trimming cost V 0 bases and J 2 bases; bases outside gene matches: 1. CDR3 length equals 16 residues. CDR1 is MNHEY and CDR2 is SVGAGI in the germline V gene.

The chain couples TRBV28 to TRBJ2-3; D is perhaps TRBD1 (5 bases). The CDR3 totals 14 residues. Germline CDR1 reads MDHEN; CDR2 reads SYDVKM. The V end was cut by 6 bases, the J end by 2 bases, with 12 bases between. The CDR3 loop is CASSPLDTTDTQYF. The CDR3, as DNA: TGTGCCAGCAGCCCCCTGGACACCACAGATACGCAGTATTTT.

The chain combines TRBV2 with TRBJ2-7, with D perhaps TRBD1 (5 bases). The length of the CDR3 is 14 residues. V lost 8 bases and J lost 3, with 17 bases in between. Germline lookup yields CDR1 SNHLY and CDR2 FYNNEI. The CDR3 bases are TGTGCCAGCTCCGCCTATGACAGAGACTACGAGCAGTACTTC. This gives the protein CASSAYDRDYEQYF.

The V and J genes are TRBV6-5 and TRBJ1-1; 8 bases align to TRBD1. This CDR3 comprises 13 residues. With V trimmed by 8 bases and J by 7 bases, 9 bases remained unmatched. Germline CDR1 reads MNHEY; CDR2 reads SVGAGI. The CDR3, as DNA: TGTGCCAGCCGCTCCCCGGACAGGGATGAAGCTTTCTTT. As protein: CASRSPDRDEAFF.

This clone came up once. The chain carries TRBV6-4 and TRBJ2-1; possibly TRBD2 for D (6 bases). Deletions cut 1 base from V and 13 bases from J, with 20 bases between. This CDR3 region has 15 residues. CDR1 and CDR2 (germline): MRHNA, SNTAGT. The CDR3 protein is CASSDYVDPGLAQFF. The CDR3 region has the DNA TGTGCCAGCAGTGACTACGTCGACCCGGGACTGGCCCAGTTCTTC.

This clone was counted a single time. The chain employs TRBV28 and TRBJ2-2; TRBD2 agrees at 8 bases. Germline CDR1 reads MDHEN; CDR2 reads SYDVKM. There are 16 residues in the CDR3. V shed 3 bases, J shed 7 bases, and the junction held 10 bases outside the gene matches. In nucleotides, the CDR3 is TGTGCCAGCAGTTTGAGTCCAGCGGGAGAGGGCGGGGAGCTGTTTTTT. As protein: CASSLSPAGEGGELFF.

CDR3 DNA sequence: TGTGCCAGCAGCCCCCGGGGGGGGGTTACCGGGGAGCTGTTTTTT. Amino acid sequence: CASSPRGGVTGELFF. The genes are TRBV11-3 and TRBJ2-2; 8 nucleotides match TRBD2. Germline V gives CDR1 SGHNT, CDR2 YENEEA. The CDR3 spans 15 residues. V was clipped by 5 bases and J by 5 bases; unmatched bases: 7. Full variable domain (remainder filled in from reference TRBV11-3 and TRBJ2-2): EAGVVQSPRYKIIEKKQPVAFWCNPISGHNTLYWYLQNLGQGPELLIRYENEEAVDDSQLPKDRFSAERLKGVDSTLKIQPAELGDSAVYLCASSPRGGVTGELFFGEGSRLTVL.

The genes are TRBV7-6 and TRBJ2-1; 14 bases are a match to TRBD2. V shed 5 bases and J 9 bases; nucleotides not matched to a gene: 9. This CDR3 has 16 amino acids. Per the germline V gene, CDR1 is SGHVS and CDR2 is FNYEAQ. CDR3 sequence: CASSPGTSGSWGEQFF. As DNA, the CDR3 is TGTGCCAGCAGCCCCGGGACTAGCGGGAGTTGGGGTGAGCAGTTCTTC.

In this sample, this clone turned up a few times. The CDR3 nucleotides are TGTGCCAGCAGCTTAGTCGGCGGGACTCCCACTGGGGACACCGGGGAGCTGTTTTTT. Amino acids: CASSLVGGTPTGDTGELFF. The V gene is TRBV7-9, the J gene TRBJ2-2; tentatively, D is TRBD2 (6 bases). This CDR3 spans 19 amino acids. V lost 1 base and J lost 3, with 21 bases in between. Germline V CDR1 and CDR2: SEHNR, FQNEAQ (reference sequence).

The chain joins TRBV7-2 to TRBJ1-2; possibly TRBD1 for D (6 bases). Germline V gives CDR1 SGHTA, CDR2 FQGNSA. The ends were cut back, 5 bases at V and 4 bases at J, with 11 bases in the middle. The CDR3 covers 13 residues. Here the CDR3 DNA reads TGTGCCAGCAGCCCCACAGGGAGCTATGGCTACACCTTC. Its translation is CASSPTGSYGYTF.

J is TRBJ2-2 and V is TRBV19; a weak D match, TRBD2 (5 bases). Germline CDR1 reads LNHDA; CDR2 reads SQIVND (reference sequence). The CDR3 loop spans 14 amino acids. Trimming removed 7 bases from V and 6 bases from J, with 15 bases in between. The CDR3 spells CASMSSNFPGELFF. The CDR3 bases are TGTGCCAGTATGTCTAGCAATTTCCCCGGGGAGCTGTTTTTT.